Presented here are 6 T cell receptor beta chains from one specimen sequenced in a study of cytomegalovirus exposure and HLA in healthy donors. This PCR relied on a set of 60 Vbeta primers and 13 Jbeta primers. Repertoires were generated with immunoSEQ multiplex PCR, while TCRdb's copy carries only in-frame clones and drops some. Among more than 150,000 clones listed, approximately 82% were seen once. The sequenced sample consisted of PBMCs. Receptor source: a girl between 2 and 10 years old in good health and CMV-seropositive.

This rearrangement joins TRBV7-3 to TRBJ2-7; weak D call: TRBD1 (5 bases). The germline V and J ends were trimmed by 5 bases and 5 bases, with 16 bases remaining between them. Per the germline V gene, CDR1 is SGHTA and CDR2 is FQGTGA. The CDR3 extends over 14 amino acids. CDR3 bases: TGTGCCAGCAGCCCCCTGGCAGGGTCCCACGAGCAGTACTTC. Protein sequence: CASSPLAGSHEQYF.

The V call is TRBV27, the J call TRBJ2-2; D is perhaps TRBD2 (7 bases). The CDR3 is 18 amino acids. The germline V and J ends were trimmed by 5 bases and 5 bases, with 24 bases remaining between them. Germline V gene sequence: CDR1 MNHEY, CDR2 SMNVEV (reference sequence). The CDR3, as DNA: TGTGCCAGCAGTCTGGACCTGAGTTGGGGGGGCACGACCGGGGAGCTGTTTTTT. Residues: CASSLDLSWGGTTGELFF.

This clone was seen once. V is TRBV6-4 and J is TRBJ2-1, with 10 bases matching TRBD1. The germline V gene has CDR1 MRHNA and CDR2 SNTAGT. This CDR3 is 14 amino acids long. Trimming cost V 3 bases and J 9 bases; bases outside gene matches: 5. CDR3 protein: CASSEFGTGVEQFF. The CDR3 DNA follows: TGTGCCAGCAGTGAATTTGGGACAGGGGTTGAGCAGTTCTTC.

The gene calls are TRBV5-4 and TRBJ2-1; 11 positions match TRBD2. The CDR3 covers 15 residues. Germline values: CDR1 SGHNT, CDR2 YYREEE (reference sequence). V was pared by 0 bases and J by 6 bases, with 2 bases of the junction left unmatched. CDR3 sequence reads: CASSLVAGGGNEQFF. The CDR3 DNA follows: TGTGCCAGCAGCTTGGTAGCGGGGGGGGGCAATGAGCAGTTCTTC.

This chain links TRBV27 with TRBJ2-5; 10 bases are a match to TRBD2. Trimming took 5 bases from V and 11 from J; bases not matched to a gene: 17. This CDR3 is 16 amino acids long. The germline V gene has CDR1 MNHEY and CDR2 SMNVEV (reference sequence). The CDR3 protein is CASSAAGAGGTGKQYF. The CDR3 region has the DNA TGTGCCAGCAGTGCAGCCGGAGCGGGAGGGACTGGAAAGCAGTACTTC.

The chain combines TRBV5-1 with TRBJ2-5, with 7 bases aligning to TRBD1. The CDR3 contains 15 residues. The V and J ends lost 0 bases and 4 bases, in that order; junction bases with no gene match: 6. Per the germline V gene, CDR1 is SGHRS and CDR2 is YFSETQ. The CDR3: CASSLEVQGRETQYF. The CDR3 DNA sequence: TGCGCCAGCAGCTTGGAGGTACAGGGGAGAGAGACCCAGTACTTC.